The 24 T cell receptor beta chains in this list originate from one sample, sequenced in a study of blood T cell repertoires in COVID-19. Method: immunoSEQ multiplex PCR; TCRdb's copy keeps in-frame clones and lacks some. The table has around 260,000 clones, approximately 91% seen once. Material: peripheral blood. These receptors were taken from a human donor in a cohort sampled during active COVID-19.

This chain links TRBV6-2 or TRBV6-3 with TRBJ1-3, with TRBD1 as a possible D gene (6 bases). CDR3 length equals 15 residues. In germline, CDR1 is MNHEY, CDR2 SVGEGT. V was clipped by 5 bases and J by 0 bases, with 11 bases between them. Here the CDR3 reads CASSRQDFSGNTIYF. The CDR3 DNA reads as TGTGCCAGCAGTCGACAGGACTTCTCTGGAAACACCATATATTTT.

The V gene is TRBV30, the J gene TRBJ1-4; D gene ambiguous. Deletions cut 1 base from V and 3 bases from J, with 6 bases between. The germline gives CDR1 GTSNPN, CDR2 SVGIG (reference sequence). CDR3 length: 13 residues. The CDR3 loop reads CAWSGSSNEKLFF. The CDR3 nucleotides are TGTGCCTGGAGTGGGAGCTCTAATGAAAAACTGTTTTTT.

The chain carries TRBV12-5 and TRBJ1-2, with 8 bases matching TRBD1. The CDR3 is 15 residues long. Germline assignment: CDR1 LGHNT and CDR2 FRNRAP. The trim removed 4 bases at V and 8 bases at J, leaving 12 bases unmatched. CDR3 DNA sequence: TGTGCTAGTGGTTCAAGGACAGGGAGGGACTTCGGCTACACCTTC. This gives the protein CASGSRTGRDFGYTF.

The CDR3 reads CASSGQGVRSDYEQYF. The DNA for the CDR3 is TGTGCCAGCAGTGGACAGGGGGTTCGCTCAGACTACGAGCAGTACTTC. The chain carries TRBV2 and TRBJ2-7; 9 nucleotides align to TRBD1. The junction had 10 bases not matched to a gene; V was cut back by 4 bases and J by 3 bases. Per the germline V gene, CDR1 is SNHLY and CDR2 is FYNNEI. There are 16 residues in the CDR3.

A word on this clone: Its ends do not fully match the called genes, so a read error is possible. V usage is TRBV7-2 and J usage is TRBJ2-1, with D maybe TRBD2 (5 bases). CDR1 is SGHTA and CDR2 is FQGNSA in the germline V gene. This CDR3 region has 13 residues. CDR3 region: CASSLARYNEQFF. The CDR3, as DNA: TGTGCCAGCAGTTTAGCGAGGTACAATGAGCAGTTCTTC.

This clone has just one count. This chain uses TRBV19 with TRBJ2-7; D perhaps matches TRBD2 (5 bases). There are 15 residues in the CDR3. Germline V lookup: CDR1 LNHDA, CDR2 SQIVND (reference sequence). Trimming cost V 4 bases and J 0 bases, with 13 bases left between them. Written as DNA, the CDR3 is TGTGCCAGTAGTACCCCCCGTGCGGGCTCCTACGAGCAGTACTTC. Translation gives CASSTPRAGSYEQYF.

V gene TRBV27 combines with J gene TRBJ2-1; 11 nucleotides agree with TRBD2. The CDR3 has 16 amino acids. Germline CDR1 and CDR2: MNHEY and SMNVEV (reference sequence). V was pared by 2 bases and J by 4 bases, with 4 bases of the junction left unmatched. CDR3 protein: CASSLHGTSGYNEQFF. The DNA for the CDR3 is TGTGCCAGCAGTTTACACGGGACTAGCGGTTACAATGAGCAGTTCTTC.

The chain carries TRBV30 and TRBJ1-2, with 9 bases matching TRBD1. Germline lookup yields CDR1 GTSNPN and CDR2 SVGIG (reference sequence). Germline trimming cut 2 bases from V and 6 bases from J; bases unmatched to any gene: 1. The CDR3 consists of 12 residues. CDR3: CAWSNRGHGYTF. DNA of the CDR3: TGTGCCTGGAGTAACAGGGGGCATGGCTACACCTTC.

The V call is TRBV6-5, the J call TRBJ1-5; tentative D call: TRBD1 (6 bases). Germline values: CDR1 MNHEY, CDR2 SVGAGI. The CDR3 spans 14 residues. Trimming removed 7 bases from V and 6 bases from J, with 16 bases in between. The CDR3 coding sequence is TGTGCCAGCACCAGAGGGGGGGCCGGTCAGCCCCAGCATTTT. Its protein is CASTRGGAGQPQHF.

The J gene is TRBJ2-7, the V gene TRBV7-8; weak D call: TRBD2 (5 bases). Per the germline V gene, CDR1 is SGHVS and CDR2 is FQNEAQ. V was trimmed by 0 bases and J by 2 bases, leaving 17 bases between them. The CDR3 is made up of 17 amino acids. CDR3 sequence reads: CASSLAVMTGGPYEQYF. The CDR3, as DNA: TGTGCCAGCAGCTTAGCCGTGATGACCGGCGGGCCCTACGAGCAGTACTTC.

The J gene is TRBJ1-2, the V gene TRBV6-2 or TRBV6-3; possible D gene TRBD1, 5 bases. V lost 2 bases, J lost 2 bases, and 12 bases lay in between. The CDR3 covers 15 residues. Germline V lookup: CDR1 MNHEY, CDR2 SVGEGT. CDR3 amino acids: CASSYRNSGNYGYTF. The CDR3 DNA follows: TGTGCCAGCAGTTACCGAAACTCAGGGAACTATGGCTACACCTTC.

This rearrangement joins TRBV4-1 to TRBJ1-5; D not certain. The CDR3 has 17 residues. Germline V lookup: CDR1 MGHRA, CDR2 YSYEKL. V was clipped by 2 bases and J by 0 bases, with 14 bases between them. CDR3 coding DNA: TGCGCCAGCAGCCAACCCCGCTCCGGGAGTAGCAATCAGCCCCAGCATTTT. As protein: CASSQPRSGSSNQPQHF.

This chain uses TRBV6-1 with TRBJ2-6, with no clear D. The CDR3 is 16 residues long. With 2 bases removed from V and 1 base from J, the gap between germline ends came to 9 bases. Looked up from germline, CDR1 is MNHNS and CDR2 is SASEGT. The CDR3 nucleotides are TGTGCCAGCAGTGAATTTCACATATCTGGGGCCAACGTCCTGACTTTC. This gives the protein CASSEFHISGANVLTF.

This clone was picked up a small number of times. The gene calls are TRBV5-1 and TRBJ1-1, with 8 bases fitting TRBD1. Germline V gene lookup returns CDR1 SGHRS and CDR2 YFSETQ. Losses at the gene ends were 4 bases for V and 5 bases for J; bases not matched to a gene: 7. The CDR3 loop spans 14 amino acids. CDR3: CASSTTGAKTEAFF. Here the CDR3 DNA reads TGCGCCAGCAGCACGACAGGGGCAAAGACTGAAGCTTTCTTT. Filled out from reference TRBV5-1 and TRBJ1-1, the complete variable domain reads KAGVTQTPRYLIKTRGQQVTLSCSPISGHRSVSWYQQTPGQGLQFLFEYFSETQRNKGNFPGRFSGRQFSNSRSEMNVSTLELGDSALYLCASSTTGAKTEAFFGQGTRLTVV.

The chain has TRBV9 and TRBJ2-7; 8 nucleotides agree with TRBD2. CDR1 is SGDLS, CDR2 YYNGEE, per germline. The CDR3 length is 15 residues. Trimming cost V 0 bases and J 7 bases; bases outside gene matches: 9. In DNA, the CDR3 is TGTGCCAGCAGCGTAGACGGGACTAGAGATAAGGAGCAGTACTTC. As protein: CASSVDGTRDKEQYF.

J is TRBJ1-2 and V is TRBV11-2; D not resolved. The germline V gene encodes CDR1 SGHAT and CDR2 FQNNGV. The germline V and J ends were trimmed by 0 bases and 1 base, with 9 bases remaining between them. The CDR3 consists of 15 residues. The CDR3 reads CASSLDGGGNYGYTF. The CDR3 DNA reads as TGTGCCAGCAGCTTAGATGGCGGCGGTAACTATGGCTACACCTTC.

The J gene is TRBJ2-7, the V gene TRBV4-1; TRBD2 aligns across 7 bases. Germline V gives CDR1 MGHRA, CDR2 YSYEKL. This CDR3 contains 17 residues. Trimming at V came to 0 bases and at J to 2 bases, leaving 10 bases not matched to a gene. The CDR3 DNA reads TGCGCCAGCAGCCAAGAAAGAAGGGCGGGAGCGGCCTACGAGCAGTACTTC. It yields the protein CASSQERRAGAAYEQYF.

Points on this clone: The sample has other DNA sequences that encode this CDR3 too. J is TRBJ1-1 and V is TRBV7-2; D is unresolved. Germline V gene data show CDR1 as SGHTA and CDR2 as FQGNSA. CDR3 length: 13 amino acids. Trimming removed 5 bases at V and 0 bases at J, with 7 bases between. For the CDR3, the DNA is TGTGCCAGCAGCCTTCCAGTGAACACTGAAGCTTTCTTT. This encodes CASSLPVNTEAFF.

This chain links TRBV7-2 with TRBJ1-5; D is possibly TRBD1 (5 bases). Germline V gene data show CDR1 as SGHTA and CDR2 as FQGNSA. Deletions cut 1 base from V and 4 bases from J, with 8 bases between. The CDR3 length is 14 residues. Here the CDR3 reads CASSLENRNQPQHF. CDR3 nucleotides: TGTGCCAGCAGCTTAGAGAACAGGAATCAGCCCCAGCATTTT.

The chain links TRBV5-1 to TRBJ2-5, with 14 bases aligning to TRBD2. The CDR3 is 18 amino acids. J lost 6 bases, V lost 0 bases, and 10 bases had no gene match. In germline, CDR1 is SGHRS, CDR2 YFSETQ. The CDR3 region is CASSLEGLAGALRKTQYF. The DNA for the CDR3 is TGCGCCAGCAGCTTGGAGGGACTAGCGGGAGCCCTACGGAAGACCCAGTACTTC.

The chain combines TRBV3-1 (or the pseudogene TRBV3-2) with TRBJ2-7; 13 nucleotides match TRBD2. V was clipped by 2 bases and J by 5 bases; unmatched bases: 3. Germline CDR1 and CDR2: LGHDT and YNNKEL (reference sequence). The CDR3 sequence is 15 residues long. The CDR3 sequence: CASSQQGLAGDEQYF. The CDR3 DNA is TGTGCCAGCAGCCAACAAGGACTAGCGGGAGACGAGCAGTACTTC.

This clone was found a few times. The CDR3 nucleotides read TGTGCCAGCAGTAGGCGGGAAGATGGCTACACCTTC. As protein: CASSRREDGYTF. The V and J genes are TRBV7-2 and TRBJ1-2; D unresolved. CDR3 length: 12 amino acids. V was clipped by 6 bases and J by 6 bases, with 11 bases between them. Germline loops: CDR1 SGHTA, CDR2 FQGNSA.

The genes are TRBV7-2 and TRBJ1-2; 8 bases map to TRBD1. Germline V gene lookup returns CDR1 SGHTA and CDR2 FQGNSA. V shed 4 bases, J shed 2 bases, and the junction held 15 bases outside the gene matches. The CDR3 covers 18 residues. The DNA for the CDR3 is TGTGCCAGCAGCTCGACCCAGGGGGCAATCCTAATCAACTATGGCTACACCTTC. This translates into CASSSTQGAILINYGYTF. Full variable domain (missing parts from reference TRBV7-2 and TRBJ1-2): GAGVSQSPSNKVTEKGKDVELRCDPISGHTALYWYRQSLGQGLEFLIYFQGNSAPDKSGLPSDRFSAERTGGSVSTLTIQRTQQEDSAVYLCASSSTQGAILINYGYTFGSGTRLTVV.

V is TRBV6-2 or TRBV6-3 and J is TRBJ1-5; D call uncertain. V shed 3 bases and J shed 4 bases, with 19 bases lying between them. The germline V gene has CDR1 MNHEY and CDR2 SVGEGT. CDR3 length: 17 amino acids. DNA of the CDR3: TGTGCCAGCAGTTATTCATCAACCCACGGGTATAATCAGCCCCAGCATTTT. This sequence encodes CASSYSSTHGYNQPQHF.